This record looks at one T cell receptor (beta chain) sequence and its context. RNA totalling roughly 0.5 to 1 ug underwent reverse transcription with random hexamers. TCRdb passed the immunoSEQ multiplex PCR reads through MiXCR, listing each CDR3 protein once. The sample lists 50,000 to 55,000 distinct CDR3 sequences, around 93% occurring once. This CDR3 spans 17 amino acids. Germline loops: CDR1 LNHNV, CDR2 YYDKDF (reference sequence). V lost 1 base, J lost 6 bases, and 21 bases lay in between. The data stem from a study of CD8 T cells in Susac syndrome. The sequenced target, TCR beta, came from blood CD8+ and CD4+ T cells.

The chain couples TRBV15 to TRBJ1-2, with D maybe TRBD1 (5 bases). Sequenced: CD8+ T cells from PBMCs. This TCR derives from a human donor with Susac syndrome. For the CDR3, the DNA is TGTGCCACCAGCAGAGGAGTGGATGGGGCTAGGGTTCATGGCTACACCTTC. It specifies CATSRGVDGARVHGYTF.